Listed below are T cell receptor beta chains from one sample, sequenced in a study of blood T cell repertoires in COVID-19. Assay used: immunoSEQ multiplex PCR; TCRdb lists only in-frame clones, some missing. The data show about 270,000 clones, about 80% seen once. The sequencing input was peripheral blood. The receptors come from a human donor in a cohort sampled during active COVID-19. Each CDR3 is given with its conserved first and last residue. A D gene is named only where the DNA matches it firmly. For some rows the clone size is stated as once, few or many, or as a class when expanded; others skip it.

abundance	d_gene	v_gene	j_gene	CDR3aa	CDR3nt
-	-	TRBV14	TRBJ2-5	CASSQADSGETQYF	TGTGCCAGCAGCCAAGCGGATTCGGGGGAGACCCAGTACTTC
-	-	TRBV9	TRBJ2-7	CASSSRRRGEQYF	TGTGCCAGCAGCTCCCGCCGGAGAGGCGAGCAGTACTTC
-	-	TRBV10-3	TRBJ1-2	CAISATDNYGYTF	TGTGCCATCAGTGCAACAGATAACTATGGCTACACCTTC
-	-	TRBV4-1	TRBJ1-2	CASRPWEVGTPDGYTF	TGCGCCAGCAGACCCTGGGAGGTAGGGACCCCGGACGGCTACACCTTC
-	-	TRBV19	TRBJ1-2	CASTLGSGAYGYTF	TGTGCCAGTACCCTCGGAAGCGGCGCGTATGGCTACACCTTC
-	TRBD1	TRBV5-1	TRBJ2-2	CASSPRTGAEGELFF	TGCGCCAGCAGCCCAAGGACAGGGGCAGAAGGGGAGCTGTTTTTT
-	-	TRBV24-1	TRBJ1-2	CATSDAGPNYGYTF	TGTGCCACCAGTGATGCGGGTCCTAACTATGGCTACACCTTC
-	-	TRBV5-1	TRBJ2-3	CASSLRGVSTDTQYF	TGCGCCAGCAGCTTGCGCGGGGTCAGCACAGATACGCAGTATTTT
-	TRBD2	TRBV10-2	TRBJ2-5	CASSLAGIKETQYF	TGCGCCAGCAGTCTAGCGGGTATTAAAGAGACCCAGTACTTC
-	-	TRBV5-1	TRBJ1-3	CASSLPRSSGNTIYF	TGCGCCAGCAGCTTGCCCAGATCCTCTGGAAACACCATATATTTT
few	-	TRBV27	TRBJ1-2	CASRAMGQIYGYTF	TGTGCCAGCAGAGCTATGGGGCAGATCTATGGCTACACCTTC
-	-	TRBV6-2/TRBV6-3	TRBJ1-5	CASSYSRLQGSSNQPQHF	TGTGCCAGCAGTTATTCCCGATTACAGGGATCCAGCAATCAGCCCCAGCATTTT
-	-	TRBV6-1	TRBJ1-2	CASSEGDSNYGYTF	TGTGCCAGCAGTGAAGGCGACAGTAACTATGGCTACACCTTC
few	TRBD2	TRBV4-3	TRBJ2-7	CASSQERVSGGMYEQYF	TGCGCCAGCAGCCAAGAACGGGTCAGCGGGGGAATGTACGAGCAGTACTTC
-	-	TRBV4-1	TRBJ2-2	CASSQAHGTSGYAGELFF	TGCGCCAGCAGCCAAGCCCATGGGACATCTGGGTACGCCGGGGAGCTGTTTTTT
-	-	TRBV14	TRBJ1-1	CASSQVRGGTEAFF	TGTGCCAGCAGCCAAGTTCGGGGGGGCACTGAAGCTTTCTTT
-	TRBD1	TRBV9	TRBJ1-6	CASSVGGQTRTNSPLHF	TGTGCCAGCAGCGTAGGGGGACAGACCCGAACTAATTCACCCCTCCACTTT
-	TRBD1	TRBV2	TRBJ1-5	CASREDRGLVQPQHF	TGTGCCAGCAGGGAGGACAGGGGGCTTGTACAGCCCCAGCATTTT
once	TRBD2	TRBV2	TRBJ2-5	CASSERSGRGFQYF	TGTGCCAGCAGTGAAAGAAGCGGGAGGGGATTCCAGTACTTC
-	-	TRBV5-5	TRBJ2-3	CASSFSGTYTDTQYF	TGTGCCAGCAGCTTTAGCGGAACTTACACCGATACGCAGTATTTT